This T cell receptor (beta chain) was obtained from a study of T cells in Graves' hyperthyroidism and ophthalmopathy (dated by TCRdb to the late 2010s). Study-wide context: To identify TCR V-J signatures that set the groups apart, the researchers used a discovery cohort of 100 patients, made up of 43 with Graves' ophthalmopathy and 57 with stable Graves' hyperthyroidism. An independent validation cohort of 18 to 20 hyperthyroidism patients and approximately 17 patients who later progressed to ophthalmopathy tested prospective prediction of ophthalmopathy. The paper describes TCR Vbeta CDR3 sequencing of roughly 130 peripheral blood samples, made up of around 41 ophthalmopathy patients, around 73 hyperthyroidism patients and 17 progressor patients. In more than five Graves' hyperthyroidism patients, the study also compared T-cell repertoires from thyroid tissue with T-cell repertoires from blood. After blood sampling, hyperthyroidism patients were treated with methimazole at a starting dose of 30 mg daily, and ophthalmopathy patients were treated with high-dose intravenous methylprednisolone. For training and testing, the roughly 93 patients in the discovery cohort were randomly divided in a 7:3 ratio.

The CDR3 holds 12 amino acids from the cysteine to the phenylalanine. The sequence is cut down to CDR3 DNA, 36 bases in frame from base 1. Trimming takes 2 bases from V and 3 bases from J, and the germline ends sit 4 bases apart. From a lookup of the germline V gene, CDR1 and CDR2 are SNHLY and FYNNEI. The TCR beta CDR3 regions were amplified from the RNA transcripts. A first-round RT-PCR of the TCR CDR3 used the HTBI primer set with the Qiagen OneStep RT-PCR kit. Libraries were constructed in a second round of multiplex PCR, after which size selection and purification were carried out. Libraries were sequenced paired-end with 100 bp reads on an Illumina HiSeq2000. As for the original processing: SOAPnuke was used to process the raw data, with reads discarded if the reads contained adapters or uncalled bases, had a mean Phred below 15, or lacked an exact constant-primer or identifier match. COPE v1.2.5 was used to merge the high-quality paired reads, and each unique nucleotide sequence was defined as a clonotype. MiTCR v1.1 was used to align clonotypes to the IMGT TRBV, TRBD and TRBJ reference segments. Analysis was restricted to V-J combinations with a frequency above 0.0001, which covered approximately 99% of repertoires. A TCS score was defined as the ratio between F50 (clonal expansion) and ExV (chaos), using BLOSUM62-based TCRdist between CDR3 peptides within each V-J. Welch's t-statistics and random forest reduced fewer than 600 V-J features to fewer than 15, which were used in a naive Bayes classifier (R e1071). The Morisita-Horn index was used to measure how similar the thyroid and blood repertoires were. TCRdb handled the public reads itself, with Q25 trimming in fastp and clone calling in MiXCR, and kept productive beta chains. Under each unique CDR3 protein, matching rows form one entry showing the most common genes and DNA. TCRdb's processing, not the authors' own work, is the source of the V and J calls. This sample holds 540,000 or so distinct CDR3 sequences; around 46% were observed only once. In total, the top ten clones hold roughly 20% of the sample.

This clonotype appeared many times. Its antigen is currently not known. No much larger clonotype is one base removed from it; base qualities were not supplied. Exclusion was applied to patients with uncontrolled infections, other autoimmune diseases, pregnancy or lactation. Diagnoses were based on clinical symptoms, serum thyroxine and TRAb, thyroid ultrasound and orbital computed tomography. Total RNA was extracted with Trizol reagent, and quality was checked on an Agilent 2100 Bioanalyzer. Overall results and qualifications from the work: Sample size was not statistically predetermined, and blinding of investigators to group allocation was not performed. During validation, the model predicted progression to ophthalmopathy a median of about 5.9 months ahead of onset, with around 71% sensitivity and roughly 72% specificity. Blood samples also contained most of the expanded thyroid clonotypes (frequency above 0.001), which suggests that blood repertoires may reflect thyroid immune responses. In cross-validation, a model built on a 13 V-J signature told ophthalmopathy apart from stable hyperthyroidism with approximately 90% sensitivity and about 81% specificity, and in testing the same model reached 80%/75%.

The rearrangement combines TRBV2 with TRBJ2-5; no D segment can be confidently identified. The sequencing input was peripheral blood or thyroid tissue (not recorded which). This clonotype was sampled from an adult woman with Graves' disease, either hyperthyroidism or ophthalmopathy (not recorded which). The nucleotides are TGTGCCAGCAGTGAATGGGAAGAGACCCAGTACTTC. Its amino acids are CASSEWEETQYF.